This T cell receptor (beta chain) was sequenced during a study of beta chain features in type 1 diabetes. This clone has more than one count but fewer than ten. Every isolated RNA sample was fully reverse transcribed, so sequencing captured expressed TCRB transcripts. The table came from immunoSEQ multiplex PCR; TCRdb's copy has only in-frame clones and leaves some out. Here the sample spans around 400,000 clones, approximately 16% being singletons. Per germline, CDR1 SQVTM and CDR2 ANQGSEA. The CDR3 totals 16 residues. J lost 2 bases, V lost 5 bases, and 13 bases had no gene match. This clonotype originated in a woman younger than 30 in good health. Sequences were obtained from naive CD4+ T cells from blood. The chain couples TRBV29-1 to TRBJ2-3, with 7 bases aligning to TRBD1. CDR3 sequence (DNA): TGCAGCGTTAAGCCCGACAGGGAATGGTTCACAGATACGCAGTATTTT. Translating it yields CSVKPDREWFTDTQYF.